The 9 T cell receptor beta chains below come from one sample, sequenced in a study of shared clonotypes between healthy human individuals. Some clones are missing from TCRdb's copy, which holds only in-frame ones; the method was immunoSEQ multiplex PCR. The sample contains roughly 650,000 clones, roughly 95% of which appear only once. As defined, naive CD8 cells were CD45RO-negative and positively selected for CCR7, with terminally differentiated effector memory CD45RA+ cells excluded. Sequenced sample: naive CD8+ T cells sorted from blood. The receptor source for this set is a woman aged 30 to 39 in good health.

The chain couples TRBV7-6 to TRBJ2-7, with D hard to call. CDR1 is SGHVS, CDR2 FNYEAQ, per germline. The CDR3 runs 14 residues. Trimming removed 1 base from V and 7 bases from J, with 14 bases in between. CDR3 sequence: CASSLGSGSLEQYF. CDR3 sequence (DNA): TGTGCCAGCAGCTTAGGTTCGGGTTCCCTGGAGCAGTACTTC.

This clone has just one count. The genes are TRBV4-1 and TRBJ2-4; D may be TRBD2 (6 bases). Trimming took off 0 bases at V and 6 bases at J, with 15 bases between the two ends. The germline CDR1 and CDR2 sequences are MGHRA and YSYEKL. This CDR3 has 16 amino acids. In DNA, the CDR3 is TGCGCCAGCAGCCAAGAAGGGGACTTTCGGGGAAACATTCAGTACTTC. It codes for CASSQEGDFRGNIQYF.

This rearrangement joins TRBV28 to TRBJ2-5; 9 bases match TRBD1. V was pared by 8 bases and J by 2 bases, with 3 bases of the junction left unmatched. There are 13 residues in the CDR3. The germline CDR1 and CDR2 sequences are MDHEN and SYDVKM. CDR3 DNA: TGTGCCAGCGGGGGGACAGGGCAAGAGACCCAGTACTTC. Translating gives CASGGTGQETQYF.

The V and J genes are TRBV5-1 and TRBJ2-7; 8 bases fit TRBD1. J lost 6 bases, V lost 2 bases, and 4 bases had no gene match. From germline, CDR1 is SGHRS and CDR2 YFSETQ. This CDR3 is built from 13 residues. CDR3 loop: CASSFDRGFEQYF. The CDR3 DNA reads as TGCGCCAGCAGCTTCGACAGGGGTTTCGAGCAGTACTTC.

The chain joins TRBV28 to TRBJ2-3, with 10 nucleotides matching TRBD2. There are 16 residues in the CDR3. In germline, CDR1 is MDHEN, CDR2 SYDVKM. Trimming at V came to 3 bases and at J to 4 bases, leaving 7 bases not matched to a gene. CDR3 DNA: TGTGCCAGCAGTTTGACTAGCGGGCCGGGGGCAGATACGCAGTATTTT. The encoded protein is CASSLTSGPGADTQYF.

This clone has only one observation. This rearrangement joins TRBV7-9 to TRBJ1-4; D may be TRBD1 (6 bases). Germline CDR1 SEHNR, CDR2 FQNEAQ (reference sequence). Trimming pared 3 bases from V and 5 bases from J, leaving 13 bases between. There are 15 residues in the CDR3. The CDR3: CASSFAGGENEKLFF. CDR3 nucleotides: TGTGCCAGCAGCTTTGCGGGGGGCGAGAATGAAAAACTGTTTTTT.

V and J are TRBV4-1 and TRBJ2-1; no firm D call. In germline, CDR1 is MGHRA, CDR2 YSYEKL. V dropped 0 bases and J dropped 4 bases, with 10 bases sitting between them. The CDR3 runs 15 residues. The CDR3 bases are TGCGCCAGCAGCCAAGAATCCCTGGCATACAATGAGCAGTTCTTC. This encodes CASSQESLAYNEQFF.

The chain is built from TRBV2 and TRBJ2-2; possibly TRBD1 or TRBD2 for D (5 bases each). Trimming took off 5 bases at V and 4 bases at J, with 11 bases between the two ends. The CDR3 length is 14 residues. CDR1 SNHLY and CDR2 FYNNEI come from the germline V gene. CDR3 coding DNA: TGTGCCAGCAGTACACATGGGGGCACCGGGGAGCTGTTTTTT. This translates into CASSTHGGTGELFF.

The chain uses TRBV9 and TRBJ1-1, with 7 bases matching TRBD1. This CDR3 contains 16 residues. In germline, CDR1 is SGDLS, CDR2 YYNGEE. Unmatched junction bases numbered 13, after V lost 3 bases and J lost 5 bases. CDR3 amino acids: CASSGRPQGGRTEAFF. The CDR3 coding sequence is TGTGCCAGCAGCGGGCGCCCCCAGGGGGGTCGTACTGAAGCTTTCTTT.